This T cell receptor (beta chain) was sequenced for a study of T cell changes during pregnancy in multiple sclerosis. This table comes from immunoSEQ multiplex PCR, and its TCRdb copy is limited to in-frame clones, with some not included. This table has some 21,000 clones, approximately 80% appearing once. V lost 6 bases and J lost 1; bases outside the gene matches: 7. Germline CDR1 reads SNHLY; CDR2 reads FYNNEI. The CDR3 contains 16 residues. This sequence originates from a female donor in good health, enrolled as a control in a pregnancy study. V gene TRBV2 combines with J gene TRBJ2-5; TRBD2 aligns across 11 bases. This specimen was CD8+ T cells from peripheral blood mononuclear cells, taken in the first trimester of pregnancy. The CDR3 DNA sequence: TGTGCCAGCAGCTCCGGGACTAGCGGATTCCAAGAGACCCAGTACTTC. Encoded protein: CASSSGTSGFQETQYF.